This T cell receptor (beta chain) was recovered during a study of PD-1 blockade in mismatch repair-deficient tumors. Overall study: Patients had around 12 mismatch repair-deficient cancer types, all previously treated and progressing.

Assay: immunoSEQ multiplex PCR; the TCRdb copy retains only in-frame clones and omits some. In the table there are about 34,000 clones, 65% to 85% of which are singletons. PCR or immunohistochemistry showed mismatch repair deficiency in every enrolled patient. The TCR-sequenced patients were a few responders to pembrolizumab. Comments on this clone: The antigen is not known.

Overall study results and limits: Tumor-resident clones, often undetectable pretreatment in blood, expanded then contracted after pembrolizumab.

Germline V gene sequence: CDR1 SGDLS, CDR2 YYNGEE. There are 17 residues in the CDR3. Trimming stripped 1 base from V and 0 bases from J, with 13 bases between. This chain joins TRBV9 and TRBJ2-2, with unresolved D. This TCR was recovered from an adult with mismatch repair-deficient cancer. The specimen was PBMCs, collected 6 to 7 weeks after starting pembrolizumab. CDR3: CASSVIFGSANTGELFF. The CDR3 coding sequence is TGTGCCAGCAGCGTAATCTTCGGCAGCGCGAACACCGGGGAGCTGTTTTTT.